This TCR beta chain comes out of a study of blood T cell repertoires in COVID-19 (dated by TCRdb to about 2020). The study in broad terms: Samples covering the acute and convalescent phases of COVID-19 were provided by collaborators in the United States, Italy and Spain. The material from the prospective study consisted of cDNA or gDNA derived from T cells, B-cell-depleted T cells, or PBMCs. Deeply sampled blood TCRbeta repertoires from subjects exposed to, actively infected with, or recovered from COVID-19 were included in the dataset. The repertoires were released in a freely available public database intended as a resource for research on the immune response to SARS-CoV-2. The samples were drawn from the first 160 participants of the ongoing ImmuneRACE study and from under 1,500 subjects provided by 6 global collaborators. Sample metadata almost always included a de-identified subject ID, COVID-19 status, age in years and sex. Where HLA class I and class II types were available, the types were taken from metadata supplied by the sample provider, not from assay-based typing. The investigation overall reported the following: How much clinical and demographic metadata was included differed by source and by participant, and the metadata was provided uncurated.

TCRbeta CDR3 regions were amplified from genomic DNA using the immunoSEQ Assay, a bias-controlled multiplex PCR. The original methods were these. The number of nucleated cells in each sample was estimated from the amplification of reference gene primers within the assay. To quantify the absolute abundance of each unique TCRbeta CDR3 rearrangement, sequence reads were collapsed and filtered. Productive Simpson clonality was computed per sample as the square root of Simpson's diversity index over productive rearrangements. TCRdb obtained this table from immuneACCESS and retained in-frame rearrangements with V and J assigned. These tables miss some clones; where compared with another copy, unresolved V genes account for less than half of the shortfall, and the remainder is unexplained. D and trimming were read from the DNA, whereas the V and J calls and clone size are those reported in that table. The table for this sample lists 130,000 to 150,000 clones; 75% to 90% of them were counted only once. The top ten constitute 1.7% of the sample.

Points on this clone: Its cognate antigen has yet to be identified. Per-base quality was not reported, and no clone a single base away is much larger than it.

The collaborating institutions used their own protocols to collect whole blood in K2EDTA tubes. For TCRbeta analysis, collaborators shipped samples as frozen whole blood, isolated PBMCs, or DNA extracted from either of those sample types. The CDR3 contains 15 residues, cysteine and phenylalanine counted. Only the CDR3 part of the read is kept: 45 bases, read in frame from the first base. The germline V gene encodes CDR1 SEHNR and CDR2 FQNEAQ (reference sequence). V is pruned by 8 bases and J by 8 bases, leaving 15 bases of the junction without a gene match. This sequence was found in a woman between 45 and 60 years old with acute or convalescent COVID-19. The rearrangement combines TRBV7-9 with TRBJ2-1; TRBD2 matches 7 bases in the middle. The source material was peripheral blood. The sequenced DNA is TGTGCCAGCGCATGGGCGGGAGCGGGTAAGGATGAGCAGTTCTTC. Translated, it reads CASAWAGAGKDEQFF.